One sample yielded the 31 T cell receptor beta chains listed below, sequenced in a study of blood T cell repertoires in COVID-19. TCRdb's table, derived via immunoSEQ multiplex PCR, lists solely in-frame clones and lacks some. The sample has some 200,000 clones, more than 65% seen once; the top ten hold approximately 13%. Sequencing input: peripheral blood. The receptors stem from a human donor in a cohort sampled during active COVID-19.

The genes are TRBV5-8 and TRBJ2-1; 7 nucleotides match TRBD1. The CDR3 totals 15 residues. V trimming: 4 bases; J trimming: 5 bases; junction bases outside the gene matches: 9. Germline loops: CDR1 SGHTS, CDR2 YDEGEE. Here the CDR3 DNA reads TGTGCCAGCAGCAGGCCGGGACAGACCCACAATGAGCAGTTCTTC. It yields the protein CASSRPGQTHNEQFF.

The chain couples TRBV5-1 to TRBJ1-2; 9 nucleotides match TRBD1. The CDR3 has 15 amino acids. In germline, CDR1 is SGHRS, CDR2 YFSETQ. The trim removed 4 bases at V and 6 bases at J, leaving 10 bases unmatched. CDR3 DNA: TGCGCCAGCAGCATCCCGGGACAGGGTATACATGGCTACACCTTC. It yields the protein CASSIPGQGIHGYTF.

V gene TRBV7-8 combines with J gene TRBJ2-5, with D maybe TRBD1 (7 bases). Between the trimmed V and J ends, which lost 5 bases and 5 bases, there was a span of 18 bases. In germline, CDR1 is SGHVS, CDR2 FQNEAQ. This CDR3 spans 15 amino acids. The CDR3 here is CASSRGGGGGETQYF. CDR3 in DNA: TGTGCCAGCAGCCGAGGCGGAGGGGGCGGGGAGACCCAGTACTTC.

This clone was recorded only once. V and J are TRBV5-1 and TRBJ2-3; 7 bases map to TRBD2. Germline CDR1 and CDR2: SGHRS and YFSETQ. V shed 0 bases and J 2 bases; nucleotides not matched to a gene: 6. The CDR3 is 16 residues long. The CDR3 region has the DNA TGCGCCAGCAGCTTGGCGGCTAGCGGAGCCACAGATACGCAGTATTTT. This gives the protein CASSLAASGATDTQYF.

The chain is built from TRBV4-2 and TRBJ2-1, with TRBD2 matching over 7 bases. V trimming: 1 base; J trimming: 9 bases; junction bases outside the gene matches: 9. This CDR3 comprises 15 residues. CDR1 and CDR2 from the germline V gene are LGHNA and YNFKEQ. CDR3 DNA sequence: TGTGCCAGCAGCCAAGGGAGTTGGGGGGGGAGTGAGCAGTTCTTC. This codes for CASSQGSWGGSEQFF.

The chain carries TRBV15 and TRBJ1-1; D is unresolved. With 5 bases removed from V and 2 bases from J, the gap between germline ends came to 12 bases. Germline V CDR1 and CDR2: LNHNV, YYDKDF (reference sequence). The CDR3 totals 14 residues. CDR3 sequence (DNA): TGTGCCACCAGCCGCGCGAGAGCTAACACTGAAGCTTTCTTT. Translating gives CATSRARANTEAFF. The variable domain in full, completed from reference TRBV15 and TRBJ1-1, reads DAMVIQNPRYQVTQFGKPVTLSCSQTLNHNVMYWYQQKSSQAPKLLFHYYDKDFNNEADTPDNFQSRRPNTSFCFLDIRSPGLGDTAMYLCATSRARANTEAFFGQGTRLTVV.

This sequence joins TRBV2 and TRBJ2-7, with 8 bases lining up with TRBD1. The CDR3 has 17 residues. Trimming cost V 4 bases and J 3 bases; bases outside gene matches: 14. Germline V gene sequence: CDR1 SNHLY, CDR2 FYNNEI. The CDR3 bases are TGTGCCAGCAGTGGACTAATAGGACAGGGAGTCAGCTACGAGCAGTACTTC. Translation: CASSGLIGQGVSYEQYF.

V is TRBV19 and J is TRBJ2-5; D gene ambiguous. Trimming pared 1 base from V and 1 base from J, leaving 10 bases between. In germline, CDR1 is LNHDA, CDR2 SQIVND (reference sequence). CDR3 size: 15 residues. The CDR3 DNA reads TGTGCCAGTAGTATAGGGGCAGCAGGCCAAGAGACCCAGTACTTC. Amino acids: CASSIGAAGQETQYF.

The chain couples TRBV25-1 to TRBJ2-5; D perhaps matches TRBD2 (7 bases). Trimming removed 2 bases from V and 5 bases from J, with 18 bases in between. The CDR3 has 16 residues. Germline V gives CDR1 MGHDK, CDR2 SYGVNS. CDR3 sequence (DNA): TGTGCCAGCAGTGAAGGGGGGGGGCTGGTGTCGGAGACCCAGTACTTC. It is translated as CASSEGGGLVSETQYF.

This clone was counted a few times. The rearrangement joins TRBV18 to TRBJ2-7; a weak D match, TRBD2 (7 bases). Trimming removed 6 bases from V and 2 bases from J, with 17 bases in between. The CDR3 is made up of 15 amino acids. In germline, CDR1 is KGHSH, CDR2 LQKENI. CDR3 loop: CASSPVGAGAYEQYF. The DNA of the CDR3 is TGTGCCAGCTCCCCAGTGGGGGCGGGGGCCTACGAGCAGTACTTC.

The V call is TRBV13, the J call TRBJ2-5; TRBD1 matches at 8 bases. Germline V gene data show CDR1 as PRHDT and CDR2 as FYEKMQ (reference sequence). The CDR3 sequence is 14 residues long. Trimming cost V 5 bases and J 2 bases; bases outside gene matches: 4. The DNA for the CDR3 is TGTGCCAGCAGCATCCGGACAGGGCAAGAGACCCAGTACTTC. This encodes CASSIRTGQETQYF.

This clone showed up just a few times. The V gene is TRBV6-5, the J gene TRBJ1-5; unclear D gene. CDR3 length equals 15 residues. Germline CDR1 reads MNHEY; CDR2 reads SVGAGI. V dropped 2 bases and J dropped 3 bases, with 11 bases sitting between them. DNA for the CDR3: TGTGCCAGCAGTTACGACGGCGGAAACAATCAGCCCCAGCATTTT. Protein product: CASSYDGGNNQPQHF.

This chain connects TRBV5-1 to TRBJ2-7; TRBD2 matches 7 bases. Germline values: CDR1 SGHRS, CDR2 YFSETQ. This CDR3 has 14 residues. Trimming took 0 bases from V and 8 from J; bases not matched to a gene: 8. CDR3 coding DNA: TGCGCCAGCAGCTTGGATGCGGGAGCCTTCCAGCAGTACTTC. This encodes CASSLDAGAFQQYF.

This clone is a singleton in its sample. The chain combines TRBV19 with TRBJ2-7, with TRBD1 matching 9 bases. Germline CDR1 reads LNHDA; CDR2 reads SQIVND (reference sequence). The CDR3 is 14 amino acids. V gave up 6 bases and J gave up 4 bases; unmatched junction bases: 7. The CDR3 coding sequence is TGTGCCAGTAGCACTTCCGGGACAGGGTACGAGCAGTACTTC. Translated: CASSTSGTGYEQYF.

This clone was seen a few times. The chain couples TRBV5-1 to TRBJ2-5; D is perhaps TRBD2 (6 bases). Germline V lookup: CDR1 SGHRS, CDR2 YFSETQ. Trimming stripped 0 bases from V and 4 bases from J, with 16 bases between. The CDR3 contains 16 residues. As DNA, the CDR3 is TGCGCCAGCAGCTTGGTTCTAGCGAGGTGGGGAGAGACCCAGTACTTC. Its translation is CASSLVLARWGETQYF.

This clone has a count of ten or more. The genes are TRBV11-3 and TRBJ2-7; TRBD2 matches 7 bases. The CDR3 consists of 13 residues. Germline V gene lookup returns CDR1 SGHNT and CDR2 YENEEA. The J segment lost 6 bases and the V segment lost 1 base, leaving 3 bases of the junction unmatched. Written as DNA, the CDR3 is TGTGCCAGCAGCTTAGGGGGCGGGAGCGAGCAGTACTTC. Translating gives CASSLGGGSEQYF.

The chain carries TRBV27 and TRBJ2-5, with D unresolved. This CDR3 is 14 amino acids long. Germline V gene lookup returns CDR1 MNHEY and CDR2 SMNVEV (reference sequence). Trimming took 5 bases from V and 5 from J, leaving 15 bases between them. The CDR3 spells CASSPYPPRETQYF. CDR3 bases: TGTGCCAGCAGTCCGTACCCCCCCCGGGAGACCCAGTACTTC.

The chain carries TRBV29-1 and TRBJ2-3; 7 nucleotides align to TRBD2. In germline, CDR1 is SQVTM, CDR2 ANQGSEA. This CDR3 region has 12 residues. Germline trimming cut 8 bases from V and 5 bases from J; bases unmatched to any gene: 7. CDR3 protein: CSQGAGLDTQYF. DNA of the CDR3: TGCAGCCAGGGAGCGGGGTTAGATACGCAGTATTTT.

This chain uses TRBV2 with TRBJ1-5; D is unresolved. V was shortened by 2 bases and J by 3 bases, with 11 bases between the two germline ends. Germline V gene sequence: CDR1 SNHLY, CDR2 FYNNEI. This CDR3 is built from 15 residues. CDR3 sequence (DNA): TGTGCCAGCAGTGAACAGGCTTTATTCAATCAGCCCCAGCATTTT. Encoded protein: CASSEQALFNQPQHF. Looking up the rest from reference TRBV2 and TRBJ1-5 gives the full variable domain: EPEVTQTPSHQVTQMGQEVILRCVPISNHLYFYWYRQILGQKVEFLVSFYNNEISEKSEIFDDQFSVERPDGSNFTLKIRSTKLEDSAMYFCASSEQALFNQPQHFGDGTRLSIL.

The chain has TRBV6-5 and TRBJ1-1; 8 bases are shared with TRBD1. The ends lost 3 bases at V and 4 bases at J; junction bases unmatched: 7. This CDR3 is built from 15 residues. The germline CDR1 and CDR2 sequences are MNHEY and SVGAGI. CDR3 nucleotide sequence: TGTGCCAGCAGTTATAGGCAGGGGGCCGCCACTGAAGCTTTCTTT. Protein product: CASSYRQGAATEAFF.

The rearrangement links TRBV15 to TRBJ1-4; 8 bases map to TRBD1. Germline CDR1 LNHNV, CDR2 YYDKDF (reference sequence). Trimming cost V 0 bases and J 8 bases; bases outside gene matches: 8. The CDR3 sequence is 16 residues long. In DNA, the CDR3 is TGTGCCACCAGCAGAGATTCCGGGACAGGTATCGAAAAACTGTTTTTT. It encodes CATSRDSGTGIEKLFF.

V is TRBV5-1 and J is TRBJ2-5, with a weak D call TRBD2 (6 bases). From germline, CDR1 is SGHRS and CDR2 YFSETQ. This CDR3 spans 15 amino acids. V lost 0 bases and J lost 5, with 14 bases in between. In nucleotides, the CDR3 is TGCGCCAGCAGCTTGGCCTCAGGGAGCGGGGAGACCCAGTACTTC. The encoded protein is CASSLASGSGETQYF.

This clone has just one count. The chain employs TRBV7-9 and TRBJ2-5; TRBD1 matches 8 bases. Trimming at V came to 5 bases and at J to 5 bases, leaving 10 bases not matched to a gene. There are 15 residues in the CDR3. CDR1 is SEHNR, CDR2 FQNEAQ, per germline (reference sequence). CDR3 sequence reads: CASSPATGVPETQYF. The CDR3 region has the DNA TGTGCCAGCAGCCCCGCGACAGGGGTCCCGGAGACCCAGTACTTC.

The CDR3 DNA sequence: TGTGCCTGGAGTGTCCTAGCGGGAGCGGGAGATACGCAGTATTTT. Translated, it gives CAWSVLAGAGDTQYF. The rearrangement joins TRBV30 to TRBJ2-3; 10 nucleotides line up with TRBD2. After removal of 0 bases from V and 5 bases from J, the junction contained 5 bases not matched to a gene. The CDR3 totals 15 residues. Germline CDR1 reads GTSNPN; CDR2 reads SVGIG (reference sequence).

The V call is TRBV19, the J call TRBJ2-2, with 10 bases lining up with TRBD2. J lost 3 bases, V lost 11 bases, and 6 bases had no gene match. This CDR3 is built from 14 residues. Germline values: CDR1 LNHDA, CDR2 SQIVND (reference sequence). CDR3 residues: CAAKLAGDTGELFF. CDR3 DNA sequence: TGTGCCGCGAAGCTAGCGGGAGACACCGGGGAGCTGTTTTTT.

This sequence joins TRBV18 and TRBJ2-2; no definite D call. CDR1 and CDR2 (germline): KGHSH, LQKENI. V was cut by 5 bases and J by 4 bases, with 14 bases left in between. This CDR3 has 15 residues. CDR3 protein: CASSSTSPSTGELFF. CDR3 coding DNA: TGTGCCAGCTCATCTACCTCTCCTAGCACCGGGGAGCTGTTTTTT.

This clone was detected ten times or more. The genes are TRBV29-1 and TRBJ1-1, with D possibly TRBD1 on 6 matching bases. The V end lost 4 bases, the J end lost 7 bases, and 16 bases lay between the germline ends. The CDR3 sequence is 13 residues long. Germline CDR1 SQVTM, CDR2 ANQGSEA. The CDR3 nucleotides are TGCAGCGTTGTACCGAGGCAGGGGAATGAAGCTTTCTTT. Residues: CSVVPRQGNEAFF.

CDR3 sequence: CASSIRGNTGELFF. DNA for the CDR3: TGTGCCAGTAGTATACGGGGGAACACCGGGGAGCTGTTTTTT. The gene calls are TRBV19 and TRBJ2-2; TRBD2 is a possible D gene (5 bases). CDR3 size: 14 residues. CDR1 and CDR2 (germline): LNHDA, SQIVND (reference sequence). V was pared by 2 bases and J by 1 base, with 5 bases between. Using reference TRBV19 and TRBJ2-2 for the parts outside the CDR3, the full variable domain is DGGITQSPKYLFRKEGQNVTLSCEQNLNHDAMYWYRQDPGQGLRLIYYSQIVNDFQKGDIAEGYSVSREKKESFPLTVTSAQKNPTAFYLCASSIRGNTGELFFGEGSRLTVL.

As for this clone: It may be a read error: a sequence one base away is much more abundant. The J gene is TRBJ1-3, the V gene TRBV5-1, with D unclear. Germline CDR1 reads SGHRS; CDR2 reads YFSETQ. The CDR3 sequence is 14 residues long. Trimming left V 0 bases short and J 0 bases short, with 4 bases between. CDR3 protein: CASSLGPSGNTIYF. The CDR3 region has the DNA TGCGCCAGCAGCTTGGGGCCCTCTGGAAACACCATATATTTT.

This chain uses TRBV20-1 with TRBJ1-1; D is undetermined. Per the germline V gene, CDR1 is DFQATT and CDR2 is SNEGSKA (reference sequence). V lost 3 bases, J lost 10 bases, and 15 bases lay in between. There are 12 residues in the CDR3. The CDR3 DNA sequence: TGCAGTGCTAGTGACTCCGGGATCGGAGCTTTCTTT. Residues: CSASDSGIGAFF.

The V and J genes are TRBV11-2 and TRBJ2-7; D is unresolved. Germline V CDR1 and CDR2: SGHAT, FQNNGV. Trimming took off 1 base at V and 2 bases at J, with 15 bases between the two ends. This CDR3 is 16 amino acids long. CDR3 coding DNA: TGTGCCAGCAGCTTAGGTGTGTTGGGCAACCCCTACGAGCAGTACTTC. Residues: CASSLGVLGNPYEQYF.